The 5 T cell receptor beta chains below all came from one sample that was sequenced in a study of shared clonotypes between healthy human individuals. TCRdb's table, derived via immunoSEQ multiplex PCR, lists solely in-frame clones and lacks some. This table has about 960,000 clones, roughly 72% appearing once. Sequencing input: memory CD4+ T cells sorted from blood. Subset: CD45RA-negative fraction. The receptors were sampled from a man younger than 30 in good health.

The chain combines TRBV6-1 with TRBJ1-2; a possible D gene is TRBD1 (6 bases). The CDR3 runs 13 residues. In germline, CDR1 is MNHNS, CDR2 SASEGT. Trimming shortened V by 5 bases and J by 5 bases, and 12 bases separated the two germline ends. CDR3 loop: CASSRDTSYGYTF. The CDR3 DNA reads TGTGCCAGCAGTCGGGACACTTCTTATGGCTACACCTTC.

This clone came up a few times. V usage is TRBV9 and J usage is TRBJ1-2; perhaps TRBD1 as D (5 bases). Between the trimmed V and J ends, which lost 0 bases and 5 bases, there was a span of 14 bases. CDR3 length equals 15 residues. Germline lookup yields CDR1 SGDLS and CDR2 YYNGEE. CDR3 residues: CASSVDGWGEYGYTF. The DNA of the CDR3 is TGTGCCAGCAGCGTAGATGGCTGGGGGGAGTATGGCTACACCTTC. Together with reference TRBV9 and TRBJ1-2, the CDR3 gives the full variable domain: DSGVTQTPKHLITATGQRVTLRCSPRSGDLSVYWYQQSLDQGLQFLIQYYNGEERAKGNILERFSAQQFPDLHSELNLSSLELGDSALYFCASSVDGWGEYGYTFGSGTRLTVV.

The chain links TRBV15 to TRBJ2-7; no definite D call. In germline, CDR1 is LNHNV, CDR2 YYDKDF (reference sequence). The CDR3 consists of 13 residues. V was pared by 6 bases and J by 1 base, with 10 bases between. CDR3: CATRNSPSYEQYF. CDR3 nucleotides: TGTGCCACCAGAAATAGCCCTTCCTACGAGCAGTACTTC.

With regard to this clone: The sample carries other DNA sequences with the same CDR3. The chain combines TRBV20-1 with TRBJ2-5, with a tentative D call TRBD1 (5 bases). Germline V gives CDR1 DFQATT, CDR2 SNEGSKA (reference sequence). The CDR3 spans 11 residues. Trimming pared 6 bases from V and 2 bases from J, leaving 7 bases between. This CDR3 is CSARQQETQYF. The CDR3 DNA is TGCAGTGCCCGACAGCAAGAGACCCAGTACTTC.

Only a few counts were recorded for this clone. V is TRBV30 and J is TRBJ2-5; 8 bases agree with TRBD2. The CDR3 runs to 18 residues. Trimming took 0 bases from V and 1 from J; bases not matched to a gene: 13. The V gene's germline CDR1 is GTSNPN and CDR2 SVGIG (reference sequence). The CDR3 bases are TGTGCCTGGAGTGTACCCCTGGGTGGCGGGGGGCTCCAAGAGACCCAGTACTTC. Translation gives CAWSVPLGGGGLQETQYF.